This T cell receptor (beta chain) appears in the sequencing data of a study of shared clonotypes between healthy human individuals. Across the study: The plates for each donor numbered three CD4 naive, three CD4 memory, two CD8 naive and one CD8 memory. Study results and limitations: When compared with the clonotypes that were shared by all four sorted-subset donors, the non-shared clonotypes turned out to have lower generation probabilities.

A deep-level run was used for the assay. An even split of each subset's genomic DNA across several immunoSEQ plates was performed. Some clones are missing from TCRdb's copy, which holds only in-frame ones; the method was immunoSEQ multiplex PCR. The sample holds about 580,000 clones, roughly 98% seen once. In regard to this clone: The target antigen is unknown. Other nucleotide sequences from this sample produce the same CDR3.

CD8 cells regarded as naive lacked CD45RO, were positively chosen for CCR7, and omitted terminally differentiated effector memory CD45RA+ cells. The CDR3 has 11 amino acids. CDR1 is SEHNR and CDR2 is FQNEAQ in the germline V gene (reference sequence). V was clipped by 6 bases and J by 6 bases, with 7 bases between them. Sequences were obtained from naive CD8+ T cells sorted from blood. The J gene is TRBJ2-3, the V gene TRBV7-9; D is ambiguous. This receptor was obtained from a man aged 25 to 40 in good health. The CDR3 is CASSPPDTQYF. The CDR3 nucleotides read TGTGCCAGCAGTCCCCCGGATACGCAGTATTTT.